Given below is one T cell receptor (beta chain) in context. Its antigen is not known. This sample was taken from a study of T cell responses to AZD1222 COVID-19 vaccine. Regarding the study as a whole: Among AZD1222 vaccinees, only 5 to 7 were seropositive at baseline.

Germline lookup yields CDR1 MGHRA and CDR2 YSYEKL. The CDR3 runs to 15 residues. Trimming stripped 5 bases from V and 8 bases from J, with 18 bases between. Measured with immunoSEQ multiplex PCR; TCRdb has only the in-frame clones, and not every one. The data show about 140,000 clones, about nine tenths seen once. The V gene is TRBV4-1, the J gene TRBJ1-4; D gene uncertain. The TCR sequence derives from an adult in good health. This sample comprised peripheral blood, obtained on day 0 of AZD1222 vaccination. The CDR3 loop reads CASSATWTSGEKLFF. In DNA, the CDR3 is TGCGCCAGCAGCGCCACTTGGACCTCTGGGGAAAAACTGTTTTTT.